The table lists the clone carrying this TCR beta chain with a count of one. These data are taken from a study of blood T cell repertoires in COVID-19. Whole-study context: From the United States, Italy and Spain came samples of acute and convalescent COVID-19. PBMCs, B-cell-depleted T cells, or T cells were the source of the cDNA or gDNA that made up the material.

Participants spanned ages about 18 to 90 years and resided in about two dozen US areas. For recovered donors of Cohort 3, there were two negative PCRs, clearance, or symptom resolution. Here immunoSEQ multiplex PCR was the method, and the copy in TCRdb shows in-frame clones only, minus some. The table lists approximately 440,000 clones, less than 95% of them singletons, with roughly 0.66% in the top ten. The CDR3 is 13 amino acids. Trimming cost V 5 bases and J 3 bases; bases outside gene matches: 4. The V gene's germline CDR1 is MNHEY and CDR2 SVGAGI. This chain uses TRBV6-5 with TRBJ2-7; 7 nucleotides line up with TRBD1. Sequenced input: PBMCs or T cells enriched from blood (not recorded which). The sequence was collected from a man between 18 and 29 years old who had recovered from COVID-19. The CDR3 loop is CASSRGGYYEQYF. The CDR3 bases are TGTGCCAGCAGTCGAGGGGGCTACTACGAGCAGTACTTC.